The clone carrying this T cell receptor beta chain was observed at least ten times. The antigen remains unidentified. CDR1 and CDR2 (germline): ENHRY, SYGVKD. The V end lost 4 bases, the J end lost 7 bases, and 35 bases lay between the germline ends. The CDR3 length is 20 residues. Bulk tissue was left unsorted, and RNA and DNA were co-extracted from roughly 20-30 mg of it. The patients presented with primary liver carcinoma, which was managed through surgical resection. Samples came from superior, inferior, lateral poles and tumor centre. This entry is derived from a study of tumor-infiltrating lymphocytes in primary liver carcinoma. Making TCR beta cDNA involved around 510 ng total RNA and a constant-region primer. Three nested multiplex PCR rounds, a slightly modified ARM-PCR method, built the TCR beta libraries. A C-beta reverse primer and TRBV1-TRBV30 forward primers served in each of the first two PCR rounds, at ten to eleven cycles apiece. TCRdb redid the calling of the multiplex PCR reads with MiXCR, one entry per CDR3 protein. The sample lists tens of thousands of distinct CDR3 sequences; just over 70% were seen once.

Study-wide findings and caveats: Blood trailed tumors significantly in top-250-clone fraction (p = 0.039). Just around 8-25% of top clones spanned all five tumor regions.

The sample was liver tumor tissue from sampling region 5. This sample's subset: tumor region T5, tumor centre. The chain joins TRBV10-3 to TRBJ2-7; D might be TRBD1 (7 bases). The source is a man between 35 and 55 years old with primary liver carcinoma and hepatitis B virus infection. CDR3 loop: CAISGGTLQAGGKQRIEQYF. CDR3 DNA sequence: TGTGCCATCAGTGGGGGTACCCTCCAAGCAGGGGGGAAGCAGCGAATTGAGCAGTACTTC.